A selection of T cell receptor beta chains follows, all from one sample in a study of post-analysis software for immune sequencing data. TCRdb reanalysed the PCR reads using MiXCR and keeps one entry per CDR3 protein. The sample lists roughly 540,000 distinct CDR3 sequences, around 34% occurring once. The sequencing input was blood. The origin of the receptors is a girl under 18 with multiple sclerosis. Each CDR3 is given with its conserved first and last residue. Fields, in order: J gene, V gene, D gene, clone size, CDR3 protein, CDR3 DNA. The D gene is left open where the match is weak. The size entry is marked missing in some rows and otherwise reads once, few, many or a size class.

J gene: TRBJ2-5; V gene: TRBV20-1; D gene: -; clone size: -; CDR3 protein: CSARVIGETQYF; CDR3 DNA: TGCAGTGCTAGGGTGATCGGGGAGACCCAGTACTTC
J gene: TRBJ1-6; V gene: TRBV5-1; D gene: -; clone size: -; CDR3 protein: CASSFWNSPLHF; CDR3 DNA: TGCGCCAGCAGCTTCTGGAATTCACCCCTCCACTTT
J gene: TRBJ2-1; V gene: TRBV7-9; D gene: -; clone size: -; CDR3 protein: CASSLARGAAYNEQFF; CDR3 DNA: TGTGCCAGCAGCTTAGCTAGGGGGGCCGCCTACAATGAGCAGTTCTTC
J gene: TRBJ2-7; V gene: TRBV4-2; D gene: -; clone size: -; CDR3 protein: CASSQRDLQYEQYF; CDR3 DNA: TGTGCCAGCAGCCAGAGGGACTTACAATACGAGCAGTACTTC
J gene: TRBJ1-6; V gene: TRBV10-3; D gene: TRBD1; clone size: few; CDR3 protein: CAISPGQGDWNNSPLHF; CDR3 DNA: TGTGCCATCAGCCCGGGACAGGGTGACTGGAATAATTCACCCCTCCACTTT
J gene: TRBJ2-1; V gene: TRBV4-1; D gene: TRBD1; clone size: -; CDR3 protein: CASSPLLSDRGGYNEQFF; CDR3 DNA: TGCGCCAGCAGCCCCCTACTGTCGGACAGGGGGGGTTACAATGAGCAGTTCTTC
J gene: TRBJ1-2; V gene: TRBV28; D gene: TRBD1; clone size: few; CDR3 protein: CASLPSTGQAYGYTF; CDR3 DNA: TGTGCCAGCCTCCCCTCGACCGGACAGGCCTATGGCTACACCTTC
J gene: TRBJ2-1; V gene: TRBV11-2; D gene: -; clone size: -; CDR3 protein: CASSLVPGRNEQFF; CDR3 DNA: TGTGCCAGCAGCTTAGTCCCGGGGAGGAATGAGCAGTTCTTC
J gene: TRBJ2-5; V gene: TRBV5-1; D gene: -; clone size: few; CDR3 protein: CASSFPDGFQETQYF; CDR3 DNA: TGCGCCAGCAGCTTCCCCGACGGATTCCAAGAGACCCAGTACTTC
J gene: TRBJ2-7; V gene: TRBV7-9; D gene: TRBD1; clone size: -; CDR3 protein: CASSLAQGQAIYEQYF; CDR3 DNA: TGTGCCAGCAGCTTAGCGCAGGGACAGGCGATCTACGAGCAGTACTTC
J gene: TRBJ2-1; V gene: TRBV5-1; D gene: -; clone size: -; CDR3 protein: CASSLGPLEEQFF; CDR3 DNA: TGCGCCAGCAGCTTGGGACCCCTCGAGGAGCAGTTCTTC
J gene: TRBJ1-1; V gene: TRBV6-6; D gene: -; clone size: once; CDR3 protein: CASSYAGNGHTEAFF; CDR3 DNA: TGTGCCAGCAGTTACGCCGGGAATGGCCACACTGAAGCTTTCTTT
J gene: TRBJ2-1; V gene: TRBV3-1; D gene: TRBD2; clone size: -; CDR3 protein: CASSLSAGSNEQFF; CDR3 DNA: TGTGCCAGCAGCCTATCAGCGGGGTCCAATGAGCAGTTCTTC
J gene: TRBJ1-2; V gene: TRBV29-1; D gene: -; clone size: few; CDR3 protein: CNVDEVLGYGYTF; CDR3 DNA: TGCAACGTTGATGAGGTTTTGGGTTATGGCTACACCTTC
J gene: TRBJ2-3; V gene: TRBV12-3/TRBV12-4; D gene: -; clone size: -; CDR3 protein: CASTWGHTDTQYF; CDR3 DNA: TGTGCCAGCACGTGGGGGCACACAGATACGCAGTATTTT
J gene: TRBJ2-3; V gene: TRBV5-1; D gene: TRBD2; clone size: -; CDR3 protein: CASSWASSGGASDTQYF; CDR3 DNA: TGCGCCAGCAGCTGGGCCTCTAGCGGGGGGGCTTCTGATACGCAGTATTTT
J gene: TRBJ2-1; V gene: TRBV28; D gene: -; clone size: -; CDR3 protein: CATGRGSSYNEQFF; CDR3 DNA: TGTGCCACTGGCCGGGGGAGCTCCTACAATGAGCAGTTCTTC
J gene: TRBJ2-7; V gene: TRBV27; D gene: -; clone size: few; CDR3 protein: CASSFSPSYEQYF; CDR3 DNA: TGTGCCAGCAGTTTTAGCCCCTCCTACGAGCAGTACTTC
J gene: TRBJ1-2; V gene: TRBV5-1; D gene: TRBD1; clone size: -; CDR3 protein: CASSIDGQGNYGYTF; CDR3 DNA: TGCGCCAGCAGCATTGACGGACAGGGCAACTATGGCTACACCTTC
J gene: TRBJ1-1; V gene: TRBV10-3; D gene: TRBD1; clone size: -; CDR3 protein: CAIRRTGQDTEAFF; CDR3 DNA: TGTGCCATCAGGAGGACAGGGCAGGACACTGAAGCTTTCTTT
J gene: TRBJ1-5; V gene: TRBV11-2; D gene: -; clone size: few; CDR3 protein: CASSLDDSYSNQPQHF; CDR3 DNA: TGTGCCAGCAGCTTAGATGACTCCTATAGCAATCAGCCCCAGCATTTT
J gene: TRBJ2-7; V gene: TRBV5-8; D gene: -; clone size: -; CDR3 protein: CASSLGSRIQQYF; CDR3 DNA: TGTGCCAGCAGCTTGGGTTCGAGAATACAGCAGTACTTC
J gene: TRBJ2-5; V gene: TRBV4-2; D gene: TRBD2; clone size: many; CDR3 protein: CASSQGGTSGAQETQYF; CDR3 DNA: TGTGCCAGCAGCCAAGGTGGGACTAGCGGGGCCCAAGAGACCCAGTACTTC
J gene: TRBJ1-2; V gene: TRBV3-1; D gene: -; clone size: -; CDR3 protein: CASSHRTVNREGYTF; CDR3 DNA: TGTGCCAGCAGCCATCGCACAGTCAACAGGGAGGGCTACACCTTC
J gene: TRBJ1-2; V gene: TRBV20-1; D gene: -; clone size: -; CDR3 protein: CSARAGTVYGYTF; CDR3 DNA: TGCAGTGCTAGGGCCGGGACGGTTTATGGCTACACCTTC
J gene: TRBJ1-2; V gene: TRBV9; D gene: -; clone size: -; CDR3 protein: CASRTAGNNYGYTF; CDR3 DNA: TGTGCCAGCAGGACGGCAGGGAATAACTATGGCTACACCTTC
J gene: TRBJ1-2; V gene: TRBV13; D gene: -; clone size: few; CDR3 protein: CASSPGLRNGYTF; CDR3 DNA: TGTGCCAGCAGCCCGGGACTCCGCAATGGCTACACCTTC
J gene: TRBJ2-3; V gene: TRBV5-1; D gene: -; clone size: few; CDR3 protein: CASSIEVGTQYF; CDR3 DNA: TGCGCCAGCAGCATAGAAGTCGGTACGCAGTATTTT
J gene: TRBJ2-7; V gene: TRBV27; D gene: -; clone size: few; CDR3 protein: CASSLFSSYEQYF; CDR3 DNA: TGTGCCAGCAGTTTGTTCAGCTCCTACGAGCAGTACTTC
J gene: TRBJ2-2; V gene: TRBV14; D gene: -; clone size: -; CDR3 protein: CASSQVPATGELFF; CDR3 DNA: TGTGCCAGCAGCCAAGTACCCGCGACCGGGGAGCTGTTTTTT
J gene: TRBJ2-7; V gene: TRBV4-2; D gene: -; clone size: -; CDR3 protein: CASSLGGGQAREQYF; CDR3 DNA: TGTGCCAGCAGCCTTGGAGGGGGGCAGGCCCGCGAGCAGTACTTC
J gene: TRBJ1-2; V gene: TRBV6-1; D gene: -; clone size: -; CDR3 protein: CASSEVGGGYTF; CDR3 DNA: TGTGCCAGCAGTGAAGTTGGGGGAGGCTACACCTTC
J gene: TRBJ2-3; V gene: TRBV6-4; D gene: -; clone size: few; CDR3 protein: CASSDSQNTDTQYF; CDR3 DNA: TGTGCCAGCAGTGACTCACAAAACACAGATACGCAGTATTTT
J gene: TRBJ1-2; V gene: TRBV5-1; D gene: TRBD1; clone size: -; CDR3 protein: CASGKGQAPGYGYTF; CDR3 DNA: TGCGCCAGCGGGAAAGGACAGGCCCCCGGTTATGGCTACACCTTC
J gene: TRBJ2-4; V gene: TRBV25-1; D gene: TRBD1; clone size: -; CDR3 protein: CASSGTGPNYWDIQYF; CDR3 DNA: TGTGCCAGCAGTGGGACAGGGCCGAACTATTGGGACATTCAGTACTTC
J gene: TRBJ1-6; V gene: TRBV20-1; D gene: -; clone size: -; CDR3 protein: CSARFWGLSSYNSPLHF; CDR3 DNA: TGCAGTGCTAGATTCTGGGGCCTGAGCTCCTATAATTCACCCCTCCACTTT
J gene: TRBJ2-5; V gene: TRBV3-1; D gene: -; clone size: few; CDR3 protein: CASSKGDQETQYF; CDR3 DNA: TGTGCCAGCAGTAAGGGGGATCAAGAGACCCAGTACTTC
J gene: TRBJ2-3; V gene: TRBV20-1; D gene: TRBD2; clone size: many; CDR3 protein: CSARPLGLASVSSTDTQYF; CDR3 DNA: TGCAGTGCTAGACCTCTCGGACTAGCGAGTGTATCTAGCACAGATACGCAGTATTTT
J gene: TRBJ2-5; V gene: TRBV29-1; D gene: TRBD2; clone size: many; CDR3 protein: CSVPGRAGGFQETQYF; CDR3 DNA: TGCAGCGTTCCCGGGCGAGCGGGGGGCTTCCAAGAGACCCAGTACTTC
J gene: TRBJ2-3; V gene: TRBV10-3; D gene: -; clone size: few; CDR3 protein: CAISESSRDSGDTQYF; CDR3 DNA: TGTGCCATCAGTGAGTCGTCAAGGGATTCTGGAGATACGCAGTATTTT
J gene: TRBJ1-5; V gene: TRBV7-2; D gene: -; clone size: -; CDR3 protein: CASSTRGETQPQHF; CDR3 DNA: TGTGCCAGCAGTACAAGAGGGGAAACTCAGCCCCAGCATTTT
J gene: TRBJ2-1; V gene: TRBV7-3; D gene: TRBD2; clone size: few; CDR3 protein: CASSLLAGGNDEQFF; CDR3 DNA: TGTGCCAGCAGCTTACTAGCGGGGGGGAACGATGAGCAGTTCTTC
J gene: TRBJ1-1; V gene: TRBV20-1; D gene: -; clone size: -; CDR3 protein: CSASTRPPLNTEAFF; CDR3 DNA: TGCAGTGCTAGCACGCGACCACCTCTGAACACTGAAGCTTTCTTT
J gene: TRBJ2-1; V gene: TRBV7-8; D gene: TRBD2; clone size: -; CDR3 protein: CASATSGVTYNGQFF; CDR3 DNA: TGTGCCAGCGCAACTAGCGGAGTTACCTACAATGGGCAGTTCTTC
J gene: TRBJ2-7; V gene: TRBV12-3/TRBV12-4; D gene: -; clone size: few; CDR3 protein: CASSETGRSGEQYF; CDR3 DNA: TGTGCCAGCAGCGAGACAGGTAGATCGGGCGAGCAGTACTTC